Below, 14 T cell receptor beta chains from the same sample are listed, as sequenced in a study of blood T cell repertoires in COVID-19. The table came from immunoSEQ multiplex PCR; TCRdb's copy has only in-frame clones and leaves some out. Counted here are 200,000 to 250,000 clones, roughly 85% occurring once; the ten biggest clones make up 5% to 6.5%. The sequenced sample consisted of peripheral blood. These TCRs come from a man aged 50 to 60 with COVID-19, enrolled during active disease.

This clone was seen many times. The chain has TRBV18 and TRBJ2-2; 7 positions agree with TRBD2. This CDR3 has 17 amino acids. Germline-derived CDR1 and CDR2 are KGHSH and LQKENI. The J segment lost 1 base and the V segment lost 2 bases, leaving 7 bases of the junction unmatched. CDR3 loop: CASSPGVAGENTGELFF. CDR3 DNA: TGTGCCAGCTCACCAGGAGTGGCGGGGGAGAACACCGGGGAGCTGTTTTTT.

This chain links TRBV11-2 with TRBJ2-1, with D hard to call. This CDR3 region has 13 residues. Germline V gene sequence: CDR1 SGHAT, CDR2 FQNNGV. The germline V and J ends were trimmed by 1 base and 8 bases, with 9 bases remaining between them. CDR3 nucleotides: TGTGCCAGCAGCTTAGGAGCGTTGGATGAGCAGTTCTTC. This encodes CASSLGALDEQFF.

This clone occurred a few times. The chain joins TRBV9 to TRBJ1-5, with D perhaps matching TRBD1 (5 bases). The germline V gene has CDR1 SGDLS and CDR2 YYNGEE. This CDR3 spans 14 amino acids. V lost 6 bases and J lost 6, with 16 bases in between. CDR3 coding DNA: TGTGCCAGCAACAGCGGGGGAGGGAGTCAGCCCCAGCATTTT. Translating it yields CASNSGGGSQPQHF.

The V and J genes are TRBV6-6 and TRBJ1-2, with D possibly matching TRBD1 (5 bases). The CDR3 runs to 16 residues. Germline-derived CDR1 and CDR2 are MNHNY and SVGAGI (reference sequence). The V end was cut by 6 bases, the J end by 2 bases, with 19 bases between. CDR3 sequence (DNA): TGTGCCAGCAGCCCCCGGCAGGGAGGGTACAACTATGGCTACACCTTC. Translation gives CASSPRQGGYNYGYTF.

This chain connects TRBV9 to TRBJ1-2; D ambiguous. This CDR3 contains 13 residues. CDR1 and CDR2 from the germline V gene are SGDLS and YYNGEE. V was pared by 0 bases and J by 2 bases, with 5 bases between. CDR3 in DNA: TGTGCCAGCAGCGTAGACGGGAACTATGGCTACACCTTC. Translated: CASSVDGNYGYTF.

The chain carries TRBV7-9 and TRBJ2-7; a weak D match, TRBD2 (5 bases). CDR3 size: 14 residues. The germline V gene has CDR1 SEHNR and CDR2 FQNEAQ (reference sequence). V was pared by 5 bases and J by 1 base, with 12 bases between. The CDR3 DNA sequence: TGTGCCAGCAGCCCAGCCGGACTTTCCTACGAGCAGTACTTC. It codes for CASSPAGLSYEQYF.

The chain employs TRBV6-1 and TRBJ2-7; 8 nucleotides line up with TRBD1. Unmatched junction bases numbered 6, after V lost 3 bases and J lost 2 bases. CDR3 length equals 15 residues. Germline-derived CDR1 and CDR2 are MNHNS and SASEGT. The CDR3 DNA reads as TGTGCCAGCAGTGATGACAGGGGAGTCGCCTACGAGCAGTACTTC. Translation gives CASSDDRGVAYEQYF.

The chain uses TRBV9 and TRBJ2-7, with TRBD1 identical over 10 bases. J gave up 7 bases and V 4 bases, and 8 bases lay outside the gene matches. The length of the CDR3 is 14 residues. In germline, CDR1 is SGDLS, CDR2 YYNGEE. Here the CDR3 DNA reads TGTGCCAGCAGCCGGGACAGGGGTGCGCAAGAGCAGTACTTC. This sequence encodes CASSRDRGAQEQYF.

The gene calls are TRBV18 and TRBJ2-7, with D possibly TRBD1 on 6 matching bases. V was trimmed by 2 bases and J by 3 bases, leaving 11 bases between them. The CDR3 loop spans 14 amino acids. Germline CDR1 is KGHSH and CDR2 is LQKENI. The CDR3 sequence: CASSPGGQGYEQYF. The CDR3 nucleotides are TGTGCCAGCTCACCAGGGGGCCAAGGCTACGAGCAGTACTTC.

The chain joins TRBV9 to TRBJ2-5, with 7 nucleotides matching TRBD2. Germline V gene data show CDR1 as SGDLS and CDR2 as YYNGEE. V gave up 0 bases and J gave up 4 bases; unmatched junction bases: 6. The CDR3 extends over 15 amino acids. In DNA form, the CDR3 reads TGTGCCAGCAGCGTAGGGGGTCGCGGGGGAGAGACCCAGTACTTC. Translated, it gives CASSVGGRGGETQYF. The variable domain in full, completed from reference TRBV9 and TRBJ2-5, reads DSGVTQTPKHLITATGQRVTLRCSPRSGDLSVYWYQQSLDQGLQFLIQYYNGEERAKGNILERFSAQQFPDLHSELNLSSLELGDSALYFCASSVGGRGGETQYFGPGTRLLVL.

The chain couples TRBV9 to TRBJ2-1, with D possibly matching TRBD1 (5 bases). This CDR3 is 13 amino acids long. V gave up 4 bases and J gave up 9 bases, with 14 bases separating them. Germline V CDR1 and CDR2: SGDLS, YYNGEE. The CDR3 DNA sequence: TGTGCCAGCAGCCTATCGTGGGGCCCTGAGCAGTTCTTC. This encodes CASSLSWGPEQFF. Full variable domain (outside the CDR3, taken from reference TRBV9 and TRBJ2-1): DSGVTQTPKHLITATGQRVTLRCSPRSGDLSVYWYQQSLDQGLQFLIQYYNGEERAKGNILERFSAQQFPDLHSELNLSSLELGDSALYFCASSLSWGPEQFFGPGTRLTVL.

The chain recombines TRBV6-2 or TRBV6-3 with TRBJ1-5, with D unclear. Trimming took off 0 bases at V and 1 base at J, with 7 bases between the two ends. CDR1 is MNHEY, CDR2 SVGEGT, per germline. CDR3 length: 15 amino acids. CDR3: CASSYSGGSNQPQHF. In DNA form, the CDR3 reads TGTGCCAGCAGTTACTCTGGAGGAAGCAATCAGCCCCAGCATTTT.

The chain carries TRBV20-1 and TRBJ1-1; a possible D gene is TRBD1 (5 bases). The CDR3 has 14 amino acids. Trimming left V 5 bases short and J 0 bases short, with 13 bases between. The germline V gene has CDR1 DFQATT and CDR2 SNEGSKA (reference sequence). CDR3 nucleotide sequence: TGCAGTGCTGGTGAAGGGGTCATGAACACTGAAGCTTTCTTT. Protein: CSAGEGVMNTEAFF.

CDR3 in DNA: TGTGCCAGCAGCTTAGGAGCGACAGGCACAGATACGCAGTATTTT. Translating gives CASSLGATGTDTQYF. J is TRBJ2-3 and V is TRBV11-2; a weak D match, TRBD1 (5 bases). The germline CDR1 and CDR2 sequences are SGHAT and FQNNGV. The CDR3 length is 15 residues. V was clipped by 1 base and J by 1 base, with 9 bases between them.